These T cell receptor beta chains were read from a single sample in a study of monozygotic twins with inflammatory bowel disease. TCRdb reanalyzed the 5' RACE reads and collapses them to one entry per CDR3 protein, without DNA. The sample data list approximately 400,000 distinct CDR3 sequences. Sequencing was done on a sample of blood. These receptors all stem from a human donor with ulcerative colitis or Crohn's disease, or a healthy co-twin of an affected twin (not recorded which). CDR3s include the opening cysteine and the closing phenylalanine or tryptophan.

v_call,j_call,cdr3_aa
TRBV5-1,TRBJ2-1,CASTPPGYNEQFF
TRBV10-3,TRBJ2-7,CASRGQEFSYEQYF
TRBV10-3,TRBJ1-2,CAISVGQGNYGYTF
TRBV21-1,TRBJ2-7,CASSLGIGTSGRGSKLSEQYF
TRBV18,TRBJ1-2,CASSPPGDVVHGYTF
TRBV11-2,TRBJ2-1,CASRDIRGVNNEQFF
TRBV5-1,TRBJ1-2,CASRIPGGYGYTF
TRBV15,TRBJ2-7,CATSRGGGRGHEQYF
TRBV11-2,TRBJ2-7,CASSLERVSSYEQYF
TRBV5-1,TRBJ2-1,CASSLEEGSNEQFF